These 29 T cell receptor beta chains were all obtained from the same sample, sequenced in a study of blood T cell repertoires in COVID-19. Data came from immunoSEQ multiplex PCR; TCRdb stores just in-frame clones and leaves some out. The repertoire includes approximately 250,000 clones, 86% of them detected once, and about 1.7% sits in the top ten. The sample was peripheral blood. These receptors came from an older woman who had recovered from COVID-19.

V usage is TRBV11-2 and J usage is TRBJ2-2; 10 positions match TRBD1. Germline CDR1 and CDR2: SGHAT and FQNNGV. V trimming: 10 bases; J trimming: 6 bases; junction bases outside the gene matches: 5. This CDR3 region has 13 residues. CDR3 DNA sequence: TGTGCCACGGGGACAGGGGATGCCGGGGAGCTGTTTTTT. This encodes CATGTGDAGELFF.

This rearrangement joins TRBV19 to TRBJ1-3; D call uncertain. The CDR3 covers 15 residues. The germline gives CDR1 LNHDA, CDR2 SQIVND (reference sequence). V was cut by 7 bases and J by 1 base, with 14 bases left in between. The chain's CDR3 is CASTQTGMSGNTIYF. The CDR3 DNA follows: TGTGCCAGTACCCAGACGGGGATGTCTGGAAACACCATATATTTT. Full variable domain (missing parts from reference TRBV19 and TRBJ1-3): DGGITQSPKYLFRKEGQNVTLSCEQNLNHDAMYWYRQDPGQGLRLIYYSQIVNDFQKGDIAEGYSVSREKKESFPLTVTSAQKNPTAFYLCASTQTGMSGNTIYFGEGSWLTVV.

V and J are TRBV19 and TRBJ2-7; D perhaps matches TRBD1 (6 bases). The CDR3 is 13 amino acids. The V gene lost 9 bases and the J gene lost 7 bases, with 19 bases spanning the gap. Germline CDR1 reads LNHDA; CDR2 reads SQIVND (reference sequence). This chain's CDR3 is CASSGQSVREQYF. The CDR3 DNA sequence: TGTGCCAGCAGTGGACAGTCCGTGAGGGAGCAGTACTTC. The variable domain in full, with the rest retrieved from reference TRBV19 and TRBJ2-7, is DGGITQSPKYLFRKEGQNVTLSCEQNLNHDAMYWYRQDPGQGLRLIYYSQIVNDFQKGDIAEGYSVSREKKESFPLTVTSAQKNPTAFYLCASSGQSVREQYFGPGTRLTVT.

The J gene is TRBJ1-2, the V gene TRBV2, with D possibly being TRBD1 (5 bases). CDR1 is SNHLY, CDR2 FYNNEI, per germline. The CDR3 consists of 14 residues. V shed 1 base and J shed 6 bases, with 12 bases lying between them. The CDR3 protein is CASSEVAGWDGYTF. The CDR3 bases are TGTGCCAGCAGTGAAGTGGCAGGGTGGGATGGCTACACCTTC.

The rearrangement links TRBV7-2 to TRBJ2-3, with 10 positions matching TRBD1. The CDR3 is 17 residues long. Germline values: CDR1 SGHTA, CDR2 FQGNSA. J lost 6 bases, V lost 1 base, and 10 bases had no gene match. For the CDR3, the DNA is TGTGCCAGCAGCTTAGTAGGGGGACAGGGGTTTAGCGATACGCAGTATTTT. Translated, it gives CASSLVGGQGFSDTQYF.

The chain is built from TRBV7-9 and TRBJ2-5; D is possibly TRBD2 (6 bases). Per the germline V gene, CDR1 is SEHNR and CDR2 is FQNEAQ (reference sequence). Trimming removed 2 bases from V and 4 bases from J, with 14 bases in between. CDR3 length: 15 residues. This chain's CDR3 is CASSLFGSWGETQYF. The CDR3 nucleotides read TGTGCCAGCAGCTTATTCGGGAGCTGGGGAGAGACCCAGTACTTC.

This sequence joins TRBV7-9 and TRBJ1-6, with 11 nucleotides matching TRBD1. Germline V gene lookup returns CDR1 SEHNR and CDR2 FQNEAQ (reference sequence). The CDR3 covers 15 residues. J gave up 10 bases and V 6 bases, and 8 bases lay outside the gene matches. CDR3 residues: CASSYGTGGDSPLHF. In DNA, the CDR3 is TGTGCCAGCAGTTATGGGACAGGGGGAGACTCACCCCTCCACTTT.

V is TRBV12-3 or TRBV12-4 and J is TRBJ2-1, with 8 positions matching TRBD2. With V trimmed by 3 bases and J by 8 bases, 3 bases remained unmatched. This CDR3 comprises 13 residues. The CDR3 is CASSLVGGDEQFF. Written as DNA, the CDR3 is TGTGCCAGCAGTTTGGTCGGGGGGGATGAGCAGTTCTTC.

This chain uses TRBV4-1 with TRBJ1-2; tentative D call: TRBD1 (5 bases). CDR1 is MGHRA and CDR2 is YSYEKL in the germline V gene. V lost 0 bases, J lost 1 base, and 12 bases lay in between. This CDR3 has 16 residues. The CDR3 region is CASSQEGPGGNYGYTF. The CDR3 DNA is TGCGCCAGCAGCCAAGAGGGACCCGGGGGTAACTATGGCTACACCTTC.

The chain is built from TRBV9 and TRBJ1-3; 8 bases agree with TRBD1. Trimming cost V 4 bases and J 0 bases; bases outside gene matches: 6. Germline lookup yields CDR1 SGDLS and CDR2 YYNGEE. The CDR3 is 16 amino acids. The CDR3 spells CASSSGTGHSGNTIYF. Here the CDR3 DNA reads TGTGCCAGCAGCTCGGGGACAGGCCACTCTGGAAACACCATATATTTT.

This clone appeared a few times. This rearrangement joins TRBV19 to TRBJ1-1, with D tentatively TRBD1 (5 bases). Germline CDR1 is LNHDA and CDR2 is SQIVND (reference sequence). V lost 3 bases and J 1 base, leaving 12 bases between the germline ends. This CDR3 contains 15 residues. The CDR3 coding sequence is TGTGCCAGTAGTATCCTCAGGGTTGGGAACACTGAAGCTTTCTTT. Its protein is CASSILRVGNTEAFF.

The chain links TRBV5-4 to TRBJ1-1; possibly TRBD1 for D (6 bases). The CDR3 spans 13 residues. Germline V CDR1 and CDR2: SGHNT, YYREEE (reference sequence). Trimming removed 4 bases at V and 5 bases at J, with 12 bases between. CDR3 loop: CASSTPGETEAFF. DNA for the CDR3: TGTGCCAGCAGCACCCCAGGGGAAACTGAAGCTTTCTTT.

This chain connects TRBV9 to TRBJ2-2, with D perhaps TRBD2 (5 bases). V was cut by 3 bases and J by 4 bases, with 13 bases left in between. The CDR3 is 15 amino acids. The germline V gene has CDR1 SGDLS and CDR2 YYNGEE. CDR3 sequence reads: CASSAAARGTGELFF. CDR3 nucleotides: TGTGCCAGCAGCGCCGCCGCCCGGGGCACCGGGGAGCTGTTTTTT.

Regarding this clone: Other DNA sequences of this sample code for an identical CDR3. The chain links TRBV19 to TRBJ1-2, with TRBD1 matching 9 bases. Germline CDR1 is LNHDA and CDR2 is SQIVND (reference sequence). The CDR3 runs 14 residues. The V segment lost 4 bases and the J segment 2 bases; nucleotides outside the gene matches: 2. CDR3 residues: CASSSGQGNYGYTF. In DNA, the CDR3 is TGTGCCAGTAGTAGCGGACAGGGGAACTATGGCTACACCTTC.

V and J are TRBV18 and TRBJ1-1, with D perhaps matching TRBD1 (6 bases). The V gene's germline CDR1 is KGHSH and CDR2 LQKENI. V lost 3 bases to trimming and J lost 0 bases, with 11 bases between them. The CDR3 sequence is 15 residues long. The CDR3 DNA sequence: TGTGCCAGCTCACCCCTGGGACACCTGAACACTGAAGCTTTCTTT. Translating gives CASSPLGHLNTEAFF.

The chain links TRBV18 to TRBJ1-1; D is uncertain. Trimming cost V 5 bases and J 1 base, with 11 bases left between them. CDR3 length: 14 amino acids. CDR1 is KGHSH and CDR2 is LQKENI in the germline V gene. CDR3 amino acids: CASSASQENTEAFF. CDR3 nucleotides: TGTGCCAGCTCAGCGAGCCAGGAGAACACTGAAGCTTTCTTT.

The chain uses TRBV9 and TRBJ2-5, with 11 nucleotides matching TRBD2. From germline, CDR1 is SGDLS and CDR2 YYNGEE. The CDR3 contains 17 residues. The V segment lost 0 bases and the J segment 4 bases; nucleotides outside the gene matches: 8. CDR3 coding DNA: TGTGCCAGCAGCGTAGGAATAGCGGGGGGGATCGGAGAGACCCAGTACTTC. This gives the protein CASSVGIAGGIGETQYF.

The genes are TRBV7-2 and TRBJ2-7; the D gene is possibly TRBD1 (6 bases). Germline values: CDR1 SGHTA, CDR2 FQGNSA. CDR3 length: 16 amino acids. Trimming shortened V by 7 bases and J by 3 bases, and 22 bases separated the two germline ends. CDR3 in DNA: TGTGCCAGCACCCCGGACAGCCCTAGCCGGTTCTACGAGCAGTACTTC. Its translation: CASTPDSPSRFYEQYF.

This clone was detected only a few times. The chain uses TRBV18 and TRBJ1-2; 8 bases line up with TRBD1. With V trimmed by 5 bases and J by 1 base, 6 bases remained unmatched. In germline, CDR1 is KGHSH, CDR2 LQKENI. The CDR3 length is 15 residues. DNA for the CDR3: TGTGCCAGCTCATCCGGGACAGGAGATAACTATGGCTACACCTTC. Its protein is CASSSGTGDNYGYTF. The full variable domain, its missing parts supplied by reference TRBV18 and TRBJ1-2, is NAGVMQNPRHLVRRRGQEARLRCSPMKGHSHVYWYRQLPEEGLKFMVYLQKENIIDESGMPKERFSAEFPKEGPSILRIQQVVRGDSAAYFCASSSGTGDNYGYTFGSGTRLTVV.

V is TRBV28 and J is TRBJ2-1, with TRBD2 identical over 11 bases. This CDR3 has 16 residues. The germline V gene encodes CDR1 MDHEN and CDR2 SYDVKM. With V trimmed by 1 base and J by 7 bases, 6 bases remained unmatched. The CDR3 region has the DNA TGTGCCAGCAGTTTATCTGGGACTAGCGGTGGTAATGAGCAGTTCTTC. Residues: CASSLSGTSGGNEQFF.

Concerning this clone itself: The identical CDR3 is also encoded by other nucleotide sequences in the sample. V is TRBV7-2 and J is TRBJ2-7; TRBD2 matches at 8 bases. This CDR3 is built from 15 residues. CDR1 is SGHTA and CDR2 is FQGNSA in the germline V gene. V gave up 3 bases and J gave up 2 bases; unmatched junction bases: 6. CDR3 coding DNA: TGTGCCAGCAGCTTGGGGGCGGGGGGCGCCTACGAGCAGTACTTC. Protein product: CASSLGAGGAYEQYF.

This chain links TRBV7-3 with TRBJ2-1; D possibly corresponds to TRBD1 (6 bases). The V gene lost 5 bases and the J gene lost 5 bases, with 10 bases spanning the gap. The CDR3 totals 13 residues. Per germline, CDR1 SGHTA and CDR2 FQGTGA. The CDR3 spells CASSLGQNNEQFF. The DNA of the CDR3 is TGTGCCAGCAGCCTCGGACAGAACAATGAGCAGTTCTTC.

This clone was picked up one time. The rearrangement links TRBV6-1 to TRBJ2-7, with 7 bases fitting TRBD1. The CDR3 length is 12 residues. Trimming removed 3 bases from V and 9 bases from J; junction bases left unmatched: 5. Germline CDR1 reads MNHNS; CDR2 reads SASEGT. DNA of the CDR3: TGTGCCAGCAGTGAGACAACAGGGGTGCAGTACTTC. It codes for CASSETTGVQYF.

The gene calls are TRBV5-1 and TRBJ2-3, with TRBD1 identical over 8 bases. This CDR3 contains 14 residues. Per germline, CDR1 SGHRS and CDR2 YFSETQ. J lost 2 bases, V lost 9 bases, and 8 bases had no gene match. DNA for the CDR3: TGCGCCACTACAGGGGGATCCTCCACAGATACGCAGTATTTT. This gives the protein CATTGGSSTDTQYF.

This sequence joins TRBV19 and TRBJ1-1; possibly TRBD1 for D (6 bases). CDR1 is LNHDA, CDR2 SQIVND, per germline (reference sequence). CDR3 length: 16 amino acids. The germline V and J ends were trimmed by 1 base and 2 bases, with 14 bases remaining between them. In nucleotides, the CDR3 is TGTGCCAGTAGTATAGCCCGCAGGGGCCGTAACACTGAAGCTTTCTTT. Translating it yields CASSIARRGRNTEAFF. The variable domain in full, completed from reference TRBV19 and TRBJ1-1, reads DGGITQSPKYLFRKEGQNVTLSCEQNLNHDAMYWYRQDPGQGLRLIYYSQIVNDFQKGDIAEGYSVSREKKESFPLTVTSAQKNPTAFYLCASSIARRGRNTEAFFGQGTRLTVV.

This chain uses TRBV19 with TRBJ1-1; a weak D match, TRBD1 (6 bases). The CDR3 runs to 14 residues. Germline V gene sequence: CDR1 LNHDA, CDR2 SQIVND (reference sequence). Trimming pared 3 bases from V and 5 bases from J, leaving 13 bases between. CDR3 coding DNA: TGTGCCAGTAGTATGGGGGGGCCATGGACTGAAGCTTTCTTT. Its protein is CASSMGGPWTEAFF. Full variable domain (outside the CDR3, taken from reference TRBV19 and TRBJ1-1): DGGITQSPKYLFRKEGQNVTLSCEQNLNHDAMYWYRQDPGQGLRLIYYSQIVNDFQKGDIAEGYSVSREKKESFPLTVTSAQKNPTAFYLCASSMGGPWTEAFFGQGTRLTVV.

V and J are TRBV7-8 and TRBJ1-2; maybe TRBD1 (5 bases). Germline lookup yields CDR1 SGHVS and CDR2 FQNEAQ. Trimming shortened V by 3 bases and J by 8 bases, and 13 bases separated the two germline ends. The CDR3 contains 13 residues. The CDR3 region has the DNA TGTGCCAGCAGCTTGGGGGGGGTGGTCGGCTACACCTTC. Protein product: CASSLGGVVGYTF.

This chain connects TRBV5-1 to TRBJ1-1; D is perhaps TRBD1 (5 bases). Trimming removed 2 bases from V and 0 bases from J, with 8 bases in between. This CDR3 spans 14 amino acids. CDR1 and CDR2 (germline): SGHRS, YFSETQ. CDR3 residues: CASSLGRVNTEAFF. The CDR3 region has the DNA TGCGCCAGCAGCTTAGGCAGGGTGAACACTGAAGCTTTCTTT.

This clone was recorded a few times. The chain links TRBV27 to TRBJ1-2; TRBD1 is a possible D gene (6 bases). Trimming shortened V by 5 bases and J by 6 bases, and 10 bases separated the two germline ends. Germline V gene data show CDR1 as MNHEY and CDR2 as SMNVEV (reference sequence). The CDR3 runs to 12 residues. CDR3 region: CASSDRLHGYTF. CDR3 in DNA: TGTGCCAGCAGTGACAGGTTACATGGCTACACCTTC.